Described below is a single T cell receptor (beta chain) sequence and its context. Antigen unknown. These data come from a study of T cell responses to AZD1222 COVID-19 vaccine. Overall study results and limits: Clonal diversity was possibly underestimated, and the donors were mostly white British, with more females.

V shed 8 bases and J shed 6 bases, with 14 bases lying between them. CDR1 is ENHRY, CDR2 SYGVKD, per germline. The CDR3 consists of 13 residues. Clones were read by immunoSEQ multiplex PCR, and TCRdb kept only the in-frame ones, dropping some. The repertoire holds around 150,000 clones, with about 91% as singletons. This clonotype was sampled from an adult in good health. The specimen was peripheral blood, collected on day 0 of AZD1222 vaccination. The chain has TRBV10-3 and TRBJ2-1; maybe TRBD2 (6 bases). The CDR3: CAIWGDRGNEQFF. The CDR3 nucleotides read TGTGCCATCTGGGGGGATAGAGGCAATGAGCAGTTCTTC.